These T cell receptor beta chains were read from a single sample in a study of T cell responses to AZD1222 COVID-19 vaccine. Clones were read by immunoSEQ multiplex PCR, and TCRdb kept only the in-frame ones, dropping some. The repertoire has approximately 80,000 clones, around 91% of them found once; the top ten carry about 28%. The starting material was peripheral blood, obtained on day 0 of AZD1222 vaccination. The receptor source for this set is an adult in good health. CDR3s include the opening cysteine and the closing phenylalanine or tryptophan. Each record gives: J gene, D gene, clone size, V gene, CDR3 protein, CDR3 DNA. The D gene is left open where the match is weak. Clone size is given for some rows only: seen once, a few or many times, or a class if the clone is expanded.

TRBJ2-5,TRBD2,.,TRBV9,CASSVGSGGPQETQYF,TGTGCCAGCAGCGTAGGAAGCGGGGGTCCCCAAGAGACCCAGTACTTC
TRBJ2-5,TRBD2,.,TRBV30,CAWSQYGRVPETQYF,TGTGCCTGGAGCCAGTACGGGAGGGTCCCAGAGACCCAGTACTTC
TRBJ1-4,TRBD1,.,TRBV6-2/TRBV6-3,CASSSPGQGGATNEKLFF,TGTGCCAGCAGTTCCCCCGGACAGGGTGGGGCAACTAATGAAAAACTGTTTTTT
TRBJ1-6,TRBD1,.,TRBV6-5,CASRGQGDSPLHF,TGTGCCAGCAGGGGACAGGGTGATTCACCCCTCCACTTT
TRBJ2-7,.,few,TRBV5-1,CASSLEGTLYEQYF,TGCGCCAGCAGCTTGGAGGGCACTCTCTACGAGCAGTACTTC
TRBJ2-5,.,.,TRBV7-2,CASRLPEVGQETQYF,TGTGCCAGCAGATTACCGGAAGTCGGCCAAGAGACCCAGTACTTC
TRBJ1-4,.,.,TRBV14,CASSLYSGATNEKLFF,TGTGCCAGCAGCCTCTATTCCGGGGCAACTAATGAAAAACTGTTTTTT
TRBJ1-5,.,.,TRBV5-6,CASSFEERGPQHF,TGTGCCAGCAGCTTCGAGGAGAGGGGGCCCCAGCATTTT
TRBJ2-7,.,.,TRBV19,CASSIRVAPSSYEQYF,TGTGCCAGTAGTATTCGGGTAGCTCCGAGCTCCTACGAGCAGTACTTC
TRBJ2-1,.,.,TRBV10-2,CASRAGAYNEQFF,TGCGCCAGCAGAGCCGGGGCCTACAATGAGCAGTTCTTC
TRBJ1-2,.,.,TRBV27,CASSSPGLYGYTF,TGTGCCAGCAGTTCTCCCGGCCTCTATGGCTACACCTTC
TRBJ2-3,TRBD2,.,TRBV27,CASSRLAADTQYF,TGTGCCAGCAGCCGACTAGCGGCAGATACGCAGTATTTT
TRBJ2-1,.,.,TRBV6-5,CASSLSAVPYNEQFF,TGTGCCAGCAGTCTTTCGGCCGTGCCCTACAATGAGCAGTTCTTC
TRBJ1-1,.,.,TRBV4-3,CASSQDPVNTEAFF,TGCGCCAGCAGCCAAGATCCAGTGAACACTGAAGCTTTCTTT
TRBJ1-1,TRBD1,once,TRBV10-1,CASSKDRGDRDTEAFF,TGCGCCAGCAGTAAGGACAGGGGAGATCGGGACACTGAAGCTTTCTTT
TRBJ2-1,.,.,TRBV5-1,CASGFGGNEQFF,TGCGCCAGCGGTTTTGGAGGGAATGAGCAGTTCTTC
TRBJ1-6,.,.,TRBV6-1,CASSERAGPSPLHF,TGTGCCAGCAGTGAAAGGGCAGGGCCTTCACCCCTCCACTTT
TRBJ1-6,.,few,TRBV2,CASSDEENSPLHF,TGTGCCAGCAGTGATGAAGAGAATTCACCCCTCCACTTT
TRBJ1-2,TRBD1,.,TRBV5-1,CASRPDRVSDGYTF,TGCGCCAGCAGGCCGGACAGGGTTTCGGATGGCTACACCTTC
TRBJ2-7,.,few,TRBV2,CASTKGPDGYEQYF,TGTGCCAGCACAAAGGGGCCCGACGGCTACGAGCAGTACTTC
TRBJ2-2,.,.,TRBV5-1,CASSLAGNTGELFF,TGCGCCAGCAGCTTGGCGGGTAACACCGGGGAGCTGTTTTTT
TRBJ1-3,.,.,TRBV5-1,CASSLDLGGRGNTIYF,TGCGCCAGCAGCTTGGACCTGGGGGGACGAGGAAACACCATATATTTT
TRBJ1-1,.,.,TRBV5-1,CASSQDPGQGIEAFF,TGCGCCAGCAGCCAGGACCCCGGGCAGGGGATTGAAGCTTTCTTT
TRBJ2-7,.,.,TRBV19,CASSRQGVGEQYF,TGTGCCAGTAGTCGCCAGGGTGTCGGCGAGCAGTACTTC
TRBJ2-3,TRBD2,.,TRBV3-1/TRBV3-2,CASSHDRLAGFTDTQYF,TGTGCCAGCAGCCATGACAGACTAGCGGGGTTCACAGATACGCAGTATTTT
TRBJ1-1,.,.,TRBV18,CASSPTTGNTEAFF,TGTGCCAGCTCACCAACGACAGGGAACACTGAAGCTTTCTTT
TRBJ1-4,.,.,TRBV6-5,CASTPTGVNEKLFF,TGTGCCAGCACCCCGACAGGAGTTAATGAAAAACTGTTTTTT
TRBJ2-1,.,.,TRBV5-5,CASLGTPSSYNEQFF,TGTGCCAGCCTTGGGACGCCGAGCTCCTACAATGAGCAGTTCTTC
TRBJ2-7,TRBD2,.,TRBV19,CASSLRGLAGDTYEQYF,TGTGCCAGTAGTTTGCGGGGATTAGCGGGAGACACCTACGAGCAGTACTTC
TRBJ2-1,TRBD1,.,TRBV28,CASSLIRDRDLFF,TGTGCCAGCAGTTTAATCCGGGACAGGGACCTGTTCTTC
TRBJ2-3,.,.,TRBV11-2,CASSLWGAVDTQYF,TGTGCCAGCAGCTTATGGGGGGCGGTAGATACGCAGTATTTT
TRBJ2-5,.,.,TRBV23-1,CASSHRRRGETQYF,TGCGCCAGCAGTCACCGTCGCAGGGGAGAGACCCAGTACTTC
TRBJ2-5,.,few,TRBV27,CASSPNTYTQETQYF,TGTGCCAGCAGCCCTAACACCTATACCCAAGAGACCCAGTACTTC
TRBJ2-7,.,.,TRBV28,CASSPRLYEQYF,TGTGCCAGCAGTCCGAGACTGTACGAGCAGTACTTC
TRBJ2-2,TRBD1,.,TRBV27,CASSFWTGTTGELFF,TGTGCCAGCAGTTTCTGGACAGGGACCACCGGGGAGCTGTTTTTT
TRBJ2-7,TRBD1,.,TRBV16,CASSQSIGDRGRDEQYF,TGTGCCAGCAGCCAATCGATTGGGGACAGGGGGCGCGACGAGCAGTACTTC
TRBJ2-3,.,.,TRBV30,CAWGLDQNTDTQYF,TGTGCCTGGGGACTCGACCAGAACACAGATACGCAGTATTTT
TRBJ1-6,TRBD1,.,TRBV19,CASSMRTGSTSPLHF,TGTGCCAGTAGTATGAGGACAGGGAGTACTTCACCCCTCCACTTT
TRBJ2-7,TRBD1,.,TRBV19,CASTPTDAGGVEQYF,TGTGCCAGTACCCCTACCGACGCAGGGGGAGTGGAGCAGTACTTC
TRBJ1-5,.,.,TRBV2,CASRSWENQPQHF,TGTGCCAGCCGGAGCTGGGAAAATCAGCCCCAGCATTTT
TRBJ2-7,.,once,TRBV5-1,CASSPDLALTYEQYF,TGCGCCAGCAGCCCTGACTTGGCGTTGACCTACGAGCAGTACTTC
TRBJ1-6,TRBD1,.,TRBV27,CASSKPRGLNSPLHF,TGTGCCAGCAGTAAACCCAGGGGGCTGAATTCACCCCTCCACTTT
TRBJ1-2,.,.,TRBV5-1,CASSLGTFDYGYTF,TGCGCCAGCAGCTTGGGGACGTTCGACTATGGCTACACCTTC
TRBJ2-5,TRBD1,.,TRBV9,CASSVEQGGQETQYF,TGTGCCAGCAGCGTAGAACAGGGGGGCCAAGAGACCCAGTACTTC
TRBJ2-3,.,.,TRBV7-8,CASSTRTGVGTDTQYF,TGTGCCAGCAGCACCCGAACGGGAGTTGGCACAGATACGCAGTATTTT
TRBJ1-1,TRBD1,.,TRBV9,CASSGGTGENEAFF,TGTGCCAGCAGCGGAGGGACAGGGGAAAATGAAGCTTTCTTT
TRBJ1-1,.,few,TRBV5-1,CASSLVSGRNEAFF,TGCGCCAGCAGCTTGGTTTCCGGGAGGAACGAAGCTTTCTTT
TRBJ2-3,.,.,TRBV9,CASSVGSDTQYF,TGTGCCAGCAGCGTAGGCTCAGATACGCAGTATTTT
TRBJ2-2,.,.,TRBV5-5,CASSPDTRGTGELFF,TGTGCCAGCAGCCCGGACACCCGGGGTACCGGGGAGCTGTTTTTT
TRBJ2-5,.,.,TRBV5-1,CASSSFSGPVETQYF,TGCGCCAGCAGCTCCTTTTCAGGGCCAGTAGAGACCCAGTACTTC
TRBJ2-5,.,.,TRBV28,CASRDSSLVSQETQYF,TGTGCCAGCAGGGACTCTTCACTAGTTTCCCAAGAGACCCAGTACTTC
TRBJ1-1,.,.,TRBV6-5,CASSYSISQNTEAFF,TGTGCCAGCAGTTACTCGATATCTCAGAACACTGAAGCTTTCTTT